The present TCR beta chain was sequenced within a study of response to subunit inactivated influenza vaccine. TCRdb passed the RT-PCR reads through MiXCR, listing each CDR3 protein once. The sample records more than 550,000 distinct CDR3 sequences, about 10% being singletons. The ends lost 0 bases at V and 2 bases at J; junction bases unmatched: 3. The germline gives CDR1 LNHNV, CDR2 YYDKDF (reference sequence). The CDR3 runs to 15 residues. These records were also assigned to another study, of T cells expressing NK-cell markers. Per that paper: For TCR beta, cDNA was produced by 5'RACE template switching with UMIs. Each TCR beta repertoire originated in sorted T cells that were CD3+CD56+NKG2C+, CD3+CD56+NKG2C- or CD3+CD56-NKG2C+. Leadership of the CD3+CD56-NKG2C+ fraction also belonged to these clonotypes in several donors.

The source was PBMCs from blood, collected on the day of vaccination. The rearrangement uses TRBV15 and TRBJ2-5; 7 positions match TRBD2. This receptor was identified in a man between 45 and 60 years old who received an inactivated influenza vaccine. The CDR3 is CATSRDGGGQETQYF. The CDR3 nucleotides read TGTGCCACCAGCAGAGATGGGGGGGGGCAAGAGACCCAGTACTTC. The full variable domain, rest sourced from reference TRBV15 and TRBJ2-5, is DAMVIQNPRYQVTQFGKPVTLSCSQTLNHNVMYWYQQKSSQAPKLLFHYYDKDFNNEADTPDNFQSRRPNTSFCFLDIRSPGLGDTAMYLCATSRDGGGQETQYFGPGTRLLVL.